Listed below are T cell receptor beta chains from one sample, sequenced in a study of blood T cells in healthy people across ages. TCRdb re-called the 5' RACE reads through MiXCR, storing one row per CDR3 protein. There are about a million distinct CDR3 sequences in the sample; roughly 51% occur only once, and roughly 23% lies in the top ten. Sequenced input: blood. These receptors came from an older woman in good health. The CDR3 runs from the conserved cysteine through the conserved F or W. A D gene is named only where the DNA matches it firmly. Clone sizes are given selectively: once, few, many, or a class where the clone is expanded.

size	V	D	J	DNA	CDR3
.	TRBV7-2	.	TRBJ2-7	TGTGCCAGCAGCTCTACCCCCCTGTGGGACTTAACCTACGAGCAGTACTTC	CASSSTPLWDLTYEQYF
.	TRBV5-1	.	TRBJ2-4	TGCGCCAGCAGCTTTGACTCCACAGAAAACATTCAGTACTTC	CASSFDSTENIQYF
.	TRBV11-3	TRBD2	TRBJ2-7	TGTGCCAGCAGCTTAGATCCGACTAGCGACAAACAGTACTTC	CASSLDPTSDKQYF
many	TRBV29-1	TRBD2	TRBJ2-7	TGCAGCGTCCGACTAGCGGGAAACTACGAGCAGTACTTC	CSVRLAGNYEQYF
.	TRBV25-1	TRBD1	TRBJ1-2	TGTGCCAGCGGCCCGGGACAGGGGTTCCCTTATGGCTACACCTTC	CASGPGQGFPYGYTF
.	TRBV28	TRBD1	TRBJ1-4	TGTGCCAGCAGTTCCGAGGGGGCGACTAATGGAAAACTGTTTTTT	CASSSEGATNGKLFF
few	TRBV28	TRBD1	TRBJ2-7	TGTGCCAGCAGTTTATCGACAGGGGGGCACGAGCAGTACTTC	CASSLSTGGHEQYF
few	TRBV3-1	.	TRBJ2-5	TGTGCCAGCAGCCGACTAGTCGGGACCCAGTACTTC	CASSRLVGTQYF
.	TRBV20-1	.	TRBJ1-2	TGCAGTGCGCGGGTCGACCAGAGGGGCTACACCTTC	CSARVDQRGYTF
.	TRBV5-4	TRBD1	TRBJ2-3	TGTGCCAGCAGCTTGGTCGCAGGGGGACAAACAGATACGCAGTATTTT	CASSLVAGGQTDTQYF
.	TRBV20-1	TRBD1	TRBJ2-7	TGCAGTGCTGAGAGACAAACAGGGGGGAAAAACGAGCAGTACTTC	CSAERQTGGKNEQYF
.	TRBV13	TRBD2	TRBJ2-4	TGTGCCAGCAGCTTGGGTAGCGGGAGGGGGAAAAACATTCAGTACTTC	CASSLGSGRGKNIQYF
.	TRBV13	.	TRBJ1-1	TGTGCCAGCAGCCCAGGCGGTATCAGGGTGAACACTGAAGCTTTCTTT	CASSPGGIRVNTEAFF
.	TRBV20-1	.	TRBJ2-7	TGCAGTGCTTTAGGGGGGTACTTC	CSALGGYF
few	TRBV20-1	.	TRBJ2-4	TGCAGTGCTACCTCTGCCCGGGCCTCGATAAACATTCAGTACTTC	CSATSARASINIQYF
.	TRBV20-1	.	TRBJ1-4	TGCAGTGCTTTCCGGGACACAGATGAAAAACTGTTTTTT	CSAFRDTDEKLFF
.	TRBV6-5	.	TRBJ2-6	TGTGCCAGCAGTCATTATTCGGACAACGTCCTGACTTTC	CASSHYSDNVLTF
.	TRBV9	TRBD2	TRBJ2-3	TGTGCCAGCAGCGTAGCGCCCGGGGCGGGAGGGAGCACAGATACGCAGTATTTT	CASSVAPGAGGSTDTQYF
.	TRBV7-9	.	TRBJ2-1	TGTACCAGCAGCTTAGATTGGGGTGAGCAGTTCTTC	CTSSLDWGEQFF
.	TRBV24-1	.	TRBJ2-1	TGTGCCACCAGTGATTTTGGGCGTAACCACCACAATGAGCAGTTCTTC	CATSDFGRNHHNEQFF
.	TRBV20-1	TRBD2	TRBJ2-7	TGCAGTGCTAGAGATCTACGGGAGGGCCGCGAGCAGTACTTC	CSARDLREGREQYF
.	TRBV18	.	TRBJ2-5	TGTGCCAGCTCACCACCCTGGGGCCGAAAAGAGACCCAGTACTTC	CASSPPWGRKETQYF
.	TRBV4-1	TRBD2	TRBJ2-7	TGCGCCAGCAGCCAGGGTCCTAGCGGGAGTTTCTACGAGCAGTACTTC	CASSQGPSGSFYEQYF
few	TRBV12-3/TRBV12-4	.	TRBJ2-1	TGTGCCAGCAGTCTCCGACTAGAACATGAGCAGTTCTTC	CASSLRLEHEQFF
few	TRBV7-2	.	TRBJ2-6	TGTGCCAGCAGCTGGCGAGTATTGGCGGGAGGGGCCAACGTCCTGACTTTC	CASSWRVLAGGANVLTF
.	TRBV3-1	.	TRBJ2-3	TGTGCCAGCAGGCAAAACACAGATACGCAGTATTTT	CASRQNTDTQYF
.	TRBV28	TRBD1	TRBJ1-2	TGTGCCAGCAGTTTATTTCAGTGGACAGGGGGATATGGCTACACCTTC	CASSLFQWTGGYGYTF
.	TRBV29-1	.	TRBJ2-3	TGCAGCGCTGGCCCAAACACAGATACGCAGTATTTT	CSAGPNTDTQYF
.	TRBV20-1	.	TRBJ2-1	TGCAGTGCAACGACGGTAAATGAGCAGTTCTTC	CSATTVNEQFF